These 23 T cell receptor beta chains came from one sample sequenced in a study of T cell repertoires in cytomegalovirus infection. These TCRs are of unknown antigen specificity. TCRdb reprocessed the reads with MiXCR, giving one entry per CDR3 protein. Of 45,000 to 50,000 distinct CDR3 sequences listed, about a fifth are singletons. This specimen consisted of CD8+ T cells from cultured PBMCs, obtained from culture after CMV antigen stimulation. These receptors all come from a human donor in good health (CMV status not recorded). Some clones in this sample may be carry-over from other donors' samples.

This clonotype was detected a few times. The rearrangement links TRBV27 to TRBJ2-1; 8 nucleotides align to TRBD2. Germline V gene sequence: CDR1 MNHEY, CDR2 SMNVEV (reference sequence). The CDR3 contains 14 residues. V was clipped by 9 bases and J by 1 base; unmatched bases: 5. The CDR3 coding sequence is TGTGCCAGTTACGGGGGGGCATCCTACAATGAGCAGTTCTTC. This encodes CASYGGASYNEQFF.

The chain has TRBV7-6 and TRBJ1-1; TRBD1 might be the D (5 bases). Trimming removed 4 bases at V and 3 bases at J, with 12 bases between. From germline, CDR1 is SGHVS and CDR2 FNYEAQ. The CDR3 consists of 14 residues. The CDR3 loop reads CASSSSLGDTEAFF. The CDR3 bases are TGTGCCAGCAGCTCCTCTTTGGGGGACACTGAAGCTTTCTTT.

V and J are TRBV4-3 and TRBJ2-7; D is uncertain. Germline V lookup: CDR1 LGHNA, CDR2 YSLEER. The CDR3 extends over 11 amino acids. The ends were cut back, 0 bases at V and 5 bases at J, with 2 bases in the middle. The CDR3 is CASSQDNEQYF. CDR3 coding DNA: TGCGCCAGCAGCCAAGATAACGAGCAGTACTTC.

This clonotype has ten or more counts. The CDR3 region is CASSIVRTEAKNIQYF. CDR3 sequence (DNA): TGTGCCAGTAGTATAGTTCGTACTGAAGCCAAAAACATTCAGTACTTC. This chain links TRBV19 with TRBJ2-4; D remains unclear. The V gene's germline CDR1 is LNHDA and CDR2 SQIVND (reference sequence). This CDR3 region has 16 residues. V was cut by 1 base and J by 0 bases, with 10 bases left in between.

This clonotype was detected only a few times. The chain uses TRBV6-8 and TRBJ2-4; D possibly corresponds to TRBD2 (5 bases). CDR1 and CDR2 from the germline V gene are MNHGY and SAAAGT. The CDR3 spans 15 residues. Trimming left V 0 bases short and J 8 bases short, with 14 bases between. The CDR3 protein is CASSYSSEGWDIQYF. For the CDR3, the DNA is TGTGCCAGCAGTTACTCGAGTGAGGGCTGGGACATTCAGTACTTC.

This clonotype was detected ten times or more. V usage is TRBV7-2 and J usage is TRBJ1-2; TRBD1 might be the D (5 bases). There are 15 residues in the CDR3. Trimming took 5 bases from V and 7 from J, leaving 20 bases between them. CDR1 is SGHTA, CDR2 FQGNSA, per germline. The DNA of the CDR3 is TGTGCCAGCAGCCCGATTAATCGGGGGTTTGCTGGCTACACCTTC. Amino acid sequence: CASSPINRGFAGYTF.

The chain recombines TRBV5-1 with TRBJ2-7; D unresolved. The germline V gene has CDR1 SGHRS and CDR2 YFSETQ. The length of the CDR3 is 11 residues. V dropped 6 bases and J dropped 4 bases, with 8 bases sitting between them. This CDR3 reads CASTHGYEQYF. CDR3 coding DNA: TGCGCCAGCACCCATGGGTACGAGCAGTACTTC.

The chain joins TRBV19 to TRBJ1-6; tentatively, D is TRBD1 (5 bases). Trimming removed 5 bases from V and 1 base from J, with 9 bases in between. The CDR3 runs 15 residues. Germline loops: CDR1 LNHDA, CDR2 SQIVND (reference sequence). Here the CDR3 DNA reads TGTGCCAGTAGTGCCGGGGGATCCTATAATTCACCCCTCCACTTT. As protein: CASSAGGSYNSPLHF.

V is TRBV7-2 and J is TRBJ2-5; a possible D gene is TRBD2 (6 bases). Per the germline V gene, CDR1 is SGHTA and CDR2 is FQGNSA. V dropped 5 bases and J dropped 3 bases, with 16 bases sitting between them. CDR3 length: 15 residues. The CDR3 loop is CASSRGTLVEETQYF. The CDR3 nucleotides read TGTGCCAGCAGCCGCGGGACTCTAGTTGAAGAGACCCAGTACTTC. The entire variable domain, with the rest obtained from reference TRBV7-2 and TRBJ2-5, is as follows: GAGVSQSPSNKVTEKGKDVELRCDPISGHTALYWYRQSLGQGLEFLIYFQGNSAPDKSGLPSDRFSAERTGGSVSTLTIQRTQQEDSAVYLCASSRGTLVEETQYFGPGTRLLVL.

This clonotype was seen many times. The rearrangement uses TRBV27 and TRBJ2-1; 11 bases line up with TRBD2. The length of the CDR3 is 15 residues. After removal of 5 bases from V and 8 bases from J, the junction contained 8 bases not matched to a gene. Germline V gene lookup returns CDR1 MNHEY and CDR2 SMNVEV (reference sequence). This chain's CDR3 is CASSPLAGGQDEQFF. As DNA, the CDR3 is TGTGCCAGCAGTCCTTTAGCGGGAGGGCAAGATGAGCAGTTCTTC.

Many counts were recorded for this clonotype. This chain uses TRBV4-3 with TRBJ2-3, with D tentatively TRBD2 (5 bases). Germline V CDR1 and CDR2: LGHNA, YSLEER. The CDR3 contains 16 residues. Trimming pared 2 bases from V and 3 bases from J, leaving 15 bases between. The CDR3, as DNA: TGCGCCAGCAGCCAATTCGGGGAACCATCGACAGATACGCAGTATTTT. It encodes CASSQFGEPSTDTQYF.

This chain uses TRBV6-6 with TRBJ2-3; D is unclear. CDR3 length equals 15 residues. Trimming shortened V by 8 bases and J by 2 bases, and 17 bases separated the two germline ends. Germline V gene data show CDR1 as MNHNY and CDR2 as SVGAGI (reference sequence). The CDR3 DNA is TGTGCCAGCGGCTTAGTCCACAGATTCACAGATACGCAGTATTTT. Translating it yields CASGLVHRFTDTQYF.

This clonotype showed up many times. The DNA of the CDR3 is TGTGCCAGCAGCTTAGGGGGCGGGCAGCCCCAGCATTTT. Amino acid sequence: CASSLGGGQPQHF. The V gene is TRBV11-2, the J gene TRBJ1-5, with D possibly TRBD1 on 5 matching bases. Germline CDR1 reads SGHAT; CDR2 reads FQNNGV. The V end was cut by 1 base, the J end by 7 bases, with 8 bases between. This CDR3 spans 13 amino acids. The full variable domain, completed using reference TRBV11-2 and TRBJ1-5, is EAGVAQSPRYKIIEKRQSVAFWCNPISGHATLYWYQQILGQGPKLLIQFQNNGVVDDSQLPKDRFSAERLKGVDSTLKIQPAKLEDSAVYLCASSLGGGQPQHFGDGTRLSIL.

The V and J genes are TRBV3-1 and TRBJ2-7; 7 bases are a match to TRBD2. Germline V gene sequence: CDR1 LGHDT, CDR2 YNNKEL (reference sequence). The junction had 8 bases not matched to a gene; V was cut back by 4 bases and J by 2 bases. The CDR3 runs 15 residues. In DNA, the CDR3 is TGTGCCAGCAGCCCGACTTGGCGGGAGCCCTACGAGCAGTACTTC. Translated: CASSPTWREPYEQYF.

This clonotype was counted at least ten times. The genes are TRBV5-1 and TRBJ1-1; no firm D call. Germline V gene data show CDR1 as SGHRS and CDR2 as YFSETQ. With 3 bases removed from V and 1 base from J, the gap between germline ends came to 10 bases. The CDR3 spans 14 residues. The CDR3 is CASSSKDWNTEAFF. DNA of the CDR3: TGCGCCAGCAGCTCCAAAGACTGGAACACTGAAGCTTTCTTT. The full variable domain, completed using reference TRBV5-1 and TRBJ1-1, is KAGVTQTPRYLIKTRGQQVTLSCSPISGHRSVSWYQQTPGQGLQFLFEYFSETQRNKGNFPGRFSGRQFSNSRSEMNVSTLELGDSALYLCASSSKDWNTEAFFGQGTRLTVV.

The gene calls are TRBV2 and TRBJ2-3, with 10 bases identical to TRBD2. Germline V gene sequence: CDR1 SNHLY, CDR2 FYNNEI. This CDR3 contains 16 residues. With 4 bases clipped from V and 1 base from J, the junction kept 5 bases outside the gene matches. The CDR3 reads CASSVSGTSGTDTQYF. CDR3 in DNA: TGTGCCAGCAGTGTTTCCGGGACTAGCGGCACAGATACGCAGTATTTT.

The chain employs TRBV11-2 and TRBJ2-7; 13 nucleotides line up with TRBD2. Germline lookup yields CDR1 SGHAT and CDR2 FQNNGV. V dropped 3 bases and J dropped 5; count of bases not matched to a gene: 1. The CDR3 consists of 14 residues. Here the CDR3 reads CASSFGTSGDEQYF. CDR3 DNA: TGTGCCAGCAGCTTTGGGACTAGCGGGGACGAGCAGTACTTC.

The chain couples TRBV5-6 to TRBJ1-1, with 7 bases matching TRBD1. The CDR3 consists of 12 residues. Unmatched junction bases numbered 7, after V lost 4 bases and J lost 10 bases. Germline CDR1 and CDR2: SGHDT and YYEEEE. In nucleotides, the CDR3 is TGTGCCAGCAGCCTAGGAGGGGGCCGAGCTTTCTTT. This sequence encodes CASSLGGGRAFF.

This clonotype was recorded many times. The V call is TRBV11-2, the J call TRBJ2-1; 7 bases line up with TRBD1. The germline gives CDR1 SGHAT, CDR2 FQNNGV. The V gene end was trimmed by 4 bases and the J gene end by 3 bases; junction bases not matched to a gene: 15. The CDR3 totals 18 residues. CDR3: CASSSPGTEGPFYNEQFF. The CDR3 region has the DNA TGTGCCAGCAGCTCCCCCGGGACAGAGGGCCCGTTCTACAATGAGCAGTTCTTC.

This clonotype was seen repeatedly, ten times or more. This sequence joins TRBV14 and TRBJ2-3; D might be TRBD2 (7 bases). Germline V lookup: CDR1 SGHDN, CDR2 FVKESK. The length of the CDR3 is 16 residues. V dropped 4 bases and J dropped 1 base, with 15 bases sitting between them. CDR3 coding DNA: TGTGCCAGCAGCCCCTTTGAGGGGGGGGGCACAGATACGCAGTATTTT. Amino acids: CASSPFEGGGTDTQYF.

This clonotype was counted a few times. The chain joins TRBV27 to TRBJ1-5; possibly TRBD1 for D (5 bases). Trimming stripped 4 bases from V and 5 bases from J, with 15 bases between. CDR3 length: 15 residues. Germline V CDR1 and CDR2: MNHEY, SMNVEV (reference sequence). The CDR3 DNA reads TGTGCCAGCAGTTCACACGGGGGGACGGATCAGCCCCAGCATTTT. Protein product: CASSSHGGTDQPQHF.

This chain joins TRBV15 and TRBJ1-2; D may be TRBD1 (6 bases). Germline V gene data show CDR1 as LNHNV and CDR2 as YYDKDF (reference sequence). CDR3 size: 15 residues. Trimming removed 8 bases at V and 4 bases at J, with 20 bases between. The CDR3 DNA reads as TGTGCCACCGCTTCCCGGCACAGGGACTTCTATGGCTACACCTTC. This translates into CATASRHRDFYGYTF.

Ten or more counts support this clonotype. This chain joins TRBV7-2 and TRBJ1-2; unclear D gene. CDR1 and CDR2 from the germline V gene are SGHTA and FQGNSA. The ends were cut back, 1 base at V and 11 bases at J, with 14 bases in the middle. This CDR3 is 13 amino acids long. The CDR3 nucleotides are TGTGCCAGCAGCTTAGTTTCAGAACCGAGATACACCTTC. Protein: CASSLVSEPRYTF.